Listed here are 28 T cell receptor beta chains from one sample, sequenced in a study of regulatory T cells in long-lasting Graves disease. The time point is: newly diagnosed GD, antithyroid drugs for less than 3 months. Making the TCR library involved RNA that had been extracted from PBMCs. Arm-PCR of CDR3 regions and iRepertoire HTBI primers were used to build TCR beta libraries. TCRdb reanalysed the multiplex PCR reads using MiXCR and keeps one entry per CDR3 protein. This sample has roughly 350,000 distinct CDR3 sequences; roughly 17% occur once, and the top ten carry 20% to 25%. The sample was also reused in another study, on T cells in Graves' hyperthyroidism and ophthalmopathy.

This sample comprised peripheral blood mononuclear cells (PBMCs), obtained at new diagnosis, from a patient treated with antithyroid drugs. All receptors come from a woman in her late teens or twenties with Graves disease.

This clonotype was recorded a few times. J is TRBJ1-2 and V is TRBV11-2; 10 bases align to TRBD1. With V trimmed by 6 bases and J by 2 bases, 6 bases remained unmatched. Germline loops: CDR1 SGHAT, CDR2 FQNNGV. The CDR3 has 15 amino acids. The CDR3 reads CASRIGTGENYGYTF. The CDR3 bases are TGTGCCAGCAGGATAGGGACAGGGGAAAACTATGGCTACACCTTC.

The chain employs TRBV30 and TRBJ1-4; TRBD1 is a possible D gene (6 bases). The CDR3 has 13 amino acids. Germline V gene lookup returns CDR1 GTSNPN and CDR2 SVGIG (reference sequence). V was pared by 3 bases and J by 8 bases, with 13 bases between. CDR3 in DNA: TGTGCCTGGAGCGGGACATACGGCGAAAAACTGTTTTTT. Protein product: CAWSGTYGEKLFF.

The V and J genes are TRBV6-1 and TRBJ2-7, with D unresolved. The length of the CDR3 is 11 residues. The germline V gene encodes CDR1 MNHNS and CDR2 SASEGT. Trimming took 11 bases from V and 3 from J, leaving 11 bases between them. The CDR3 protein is CAGLRFYEQYF. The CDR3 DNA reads TGTGCCGGCTTAAGGTTCTACGAGCAGTACTTC.

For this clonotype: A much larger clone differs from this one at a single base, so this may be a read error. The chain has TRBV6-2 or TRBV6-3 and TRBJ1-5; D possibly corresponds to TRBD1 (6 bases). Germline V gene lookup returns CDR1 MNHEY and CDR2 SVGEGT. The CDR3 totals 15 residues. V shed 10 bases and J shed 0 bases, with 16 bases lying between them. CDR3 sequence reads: CAIRPTGLSNQPQHF. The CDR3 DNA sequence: TGTGCCATCAGACCTACAGGGCTTAGCAATCAGCCCCAGCATTTT.

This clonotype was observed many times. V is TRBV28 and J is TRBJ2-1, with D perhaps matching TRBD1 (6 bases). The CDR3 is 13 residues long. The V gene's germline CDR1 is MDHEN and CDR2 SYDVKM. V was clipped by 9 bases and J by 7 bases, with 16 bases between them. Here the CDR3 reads CASTNTGLNEQFF. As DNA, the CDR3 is TGTGCCAGTACGAATACAGGGTTGAATGAGCAGTTCTTC.

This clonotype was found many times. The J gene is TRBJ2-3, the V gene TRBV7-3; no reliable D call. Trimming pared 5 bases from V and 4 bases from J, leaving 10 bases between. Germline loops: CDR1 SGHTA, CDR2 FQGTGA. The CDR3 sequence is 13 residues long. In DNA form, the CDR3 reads TGTGCCAGCAGCGAAACTCGTTCAGATACGCAGTATTTT. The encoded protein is CASSETRSDTQYF.

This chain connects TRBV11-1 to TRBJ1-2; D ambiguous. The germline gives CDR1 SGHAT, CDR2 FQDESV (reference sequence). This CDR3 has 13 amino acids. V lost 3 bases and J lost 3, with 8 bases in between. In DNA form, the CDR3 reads TGTGCCAGCAGCTTGGTGGTTTACTATGGCTACACCTTC. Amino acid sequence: CASSLVVYYGYTF.

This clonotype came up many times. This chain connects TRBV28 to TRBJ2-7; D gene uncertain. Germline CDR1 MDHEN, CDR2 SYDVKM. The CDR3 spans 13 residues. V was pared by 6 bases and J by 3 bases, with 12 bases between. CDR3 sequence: CASSPSPLYEQYF. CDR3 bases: TGTGCCAGCAGCCCGTCTCCCCTCTACGAGCAGTACTTC.

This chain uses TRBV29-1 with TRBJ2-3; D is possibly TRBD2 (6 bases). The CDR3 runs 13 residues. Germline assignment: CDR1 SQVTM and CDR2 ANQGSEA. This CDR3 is CRVGRGDTDTQYF. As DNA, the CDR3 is TGCAGGGTAGGGCGGGGCGACACAGATACGCAGTATTTT.

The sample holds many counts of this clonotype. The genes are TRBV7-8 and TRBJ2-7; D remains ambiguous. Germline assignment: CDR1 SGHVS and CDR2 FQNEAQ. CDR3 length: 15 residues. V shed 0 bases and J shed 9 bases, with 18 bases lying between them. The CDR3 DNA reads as TGTGCCAGCAGCTTAGCCCCCCCCCGAGACAATGGGCAGTACTTC. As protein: CASSLAPPRDNGQYF.

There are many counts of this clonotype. CDR3 in amino acids: CASSPPGQGFVHTGELFF. CDR3 coding DNA: TGTGCCAGCAGTCCGCCGGGACAGGGGTTTGTGCACACCGGGGAGCTGTTTTTT. J is TRBJ2-2 and V is TRBV12-3 or TRBV12-4; 10 positions agree with TRBD1. The CDR3 loop spans 18 amino acids. Unmatched junction bases numbered 12, after V lost 5 bases and J lost 3 bases.

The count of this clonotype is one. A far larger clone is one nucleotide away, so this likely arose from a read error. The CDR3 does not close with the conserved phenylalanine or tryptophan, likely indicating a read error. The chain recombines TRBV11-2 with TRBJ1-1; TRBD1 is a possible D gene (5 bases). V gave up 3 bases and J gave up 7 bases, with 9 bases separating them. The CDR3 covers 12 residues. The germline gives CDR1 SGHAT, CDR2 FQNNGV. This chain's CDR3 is CASSLSGLEAFL. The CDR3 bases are TGTGCCAGCAGCTTGTCGGGGCTTGAAGCTTTCTTG.

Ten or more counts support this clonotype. CDR3 sequence: CASSNRGLTDTQYF. CDR3 bases: TGCGCCAGCAGCAACCGGGGCCTCACAGATACGCAGTATTTT. The V and J genes are TRBV5-1 and TRBJ2-3; D is tentatively TRBD1 or TRBD2 (5 bases each). Trimming took 4 bases from V and 2 from J, leaving 11 bases between them. Germline CDR1 reads SGHRS; CDR2 reads YFSETQ. CDR3 size: 14 residues.

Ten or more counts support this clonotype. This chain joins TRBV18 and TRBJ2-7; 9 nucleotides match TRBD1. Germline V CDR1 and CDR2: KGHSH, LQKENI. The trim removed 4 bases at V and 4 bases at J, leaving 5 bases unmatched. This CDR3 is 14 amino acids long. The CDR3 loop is CASSRTDRGYEQYF. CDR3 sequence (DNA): TGTGCCAGCTCACGAACTGACAGGGGGTACGAGCAGTACTTC. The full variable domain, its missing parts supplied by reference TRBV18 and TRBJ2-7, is NAGVMQNPRHLVRRRGQEARLRCSPMKGHSHVYWYRQLPEEGLKFMVYLQKENIIDESGMPKERFSAEFPKEGPSILRIQQVVRGDSAAYFCASSRTDRGYEQYFGPGTRLTVT.

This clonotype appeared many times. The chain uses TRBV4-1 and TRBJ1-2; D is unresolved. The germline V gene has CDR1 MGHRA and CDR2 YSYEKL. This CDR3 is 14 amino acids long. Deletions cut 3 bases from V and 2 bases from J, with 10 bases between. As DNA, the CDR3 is TGCGCCAGCAGCCAGGGCGGACTGAACTATGGCTACACCTTC. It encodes CASSQGGLNYGYTF.

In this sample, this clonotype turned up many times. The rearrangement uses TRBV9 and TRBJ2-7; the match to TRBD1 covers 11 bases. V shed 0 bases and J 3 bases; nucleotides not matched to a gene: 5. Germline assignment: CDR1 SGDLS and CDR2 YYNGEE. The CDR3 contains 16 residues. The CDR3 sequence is CASSVAGTGGFYEQYF. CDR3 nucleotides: TGTGCCAGCAGCGTAGCCGGGACAGGGGGTTTCTACGAGCAGTACTTC.

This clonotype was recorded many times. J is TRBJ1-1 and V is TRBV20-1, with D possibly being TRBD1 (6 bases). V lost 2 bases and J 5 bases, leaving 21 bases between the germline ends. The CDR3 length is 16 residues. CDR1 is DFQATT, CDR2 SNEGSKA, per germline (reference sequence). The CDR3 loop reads CSARMALGALGTEAFF. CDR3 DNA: TGCAGTGCTAGAATGGCCTTGGGGGCCCTCGGGACTGAAGCTTTCTTT.

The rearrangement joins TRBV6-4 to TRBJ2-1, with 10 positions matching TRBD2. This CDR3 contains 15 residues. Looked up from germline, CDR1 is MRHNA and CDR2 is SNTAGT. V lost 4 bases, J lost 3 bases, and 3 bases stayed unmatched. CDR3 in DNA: TGTGCCAGCAGTGCCGCTAGCGGGAGCTACAATGAGCAGTTCTTC. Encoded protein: CASSAASGSYNEQFF.

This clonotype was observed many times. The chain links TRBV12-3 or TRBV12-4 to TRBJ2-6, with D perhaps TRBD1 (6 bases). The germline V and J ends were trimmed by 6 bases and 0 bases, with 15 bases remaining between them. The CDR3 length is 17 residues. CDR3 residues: CASSSRQGLSGANVLTF. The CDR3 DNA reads TGTGCCAGCAGCTCTCGGCAGGGGCTCTCTGGGGCCAACGTCCTGACTTTC.

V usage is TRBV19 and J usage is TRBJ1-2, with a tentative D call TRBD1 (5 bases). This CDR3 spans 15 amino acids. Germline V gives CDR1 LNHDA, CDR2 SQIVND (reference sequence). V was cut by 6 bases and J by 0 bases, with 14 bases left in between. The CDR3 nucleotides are TGTGCCAGTAGCACCGGGACCGATCCTAACTATGGCTACACCTTC. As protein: CASSTGTDPNYGYTF.

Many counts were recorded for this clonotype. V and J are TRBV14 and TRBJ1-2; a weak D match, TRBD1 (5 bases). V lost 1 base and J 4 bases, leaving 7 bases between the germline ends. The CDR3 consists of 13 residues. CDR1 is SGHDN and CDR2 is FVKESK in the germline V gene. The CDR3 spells CASSQGQSYGYTF. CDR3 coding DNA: TGTGCCAGCAGCCAAGGACAGTCCTATGGCTACACCTTC. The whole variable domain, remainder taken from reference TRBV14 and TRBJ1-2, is EAGVTQFPSHSVIEKGQTVTLRCDPISGHDNLYWYRRVMGKEIKFLLHFVKESKQDESGMPNNRFLAERTGGTYSTLKVQPAELEDSGVYFCASSQGQSYGYTFGSGTRLTVV.

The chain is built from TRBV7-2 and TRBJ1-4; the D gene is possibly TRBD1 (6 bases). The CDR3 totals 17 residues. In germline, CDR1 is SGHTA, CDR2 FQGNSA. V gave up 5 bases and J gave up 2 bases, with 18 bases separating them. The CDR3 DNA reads TGTGCCAGCAGCCCCCACAGGGTATGGCAGACTAATGAAAAACTGTTTTTT. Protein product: CASSPHRVWQTNEKLFF.

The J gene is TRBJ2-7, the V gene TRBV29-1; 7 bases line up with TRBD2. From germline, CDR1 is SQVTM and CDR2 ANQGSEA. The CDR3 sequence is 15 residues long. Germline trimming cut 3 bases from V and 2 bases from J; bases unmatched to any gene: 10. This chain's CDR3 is CSVEGLNGGTYEQYF. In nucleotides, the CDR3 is TGCAGCGTTGAGGGTCTTAACGGGGGGACCTACGAGCAGTACTTC.

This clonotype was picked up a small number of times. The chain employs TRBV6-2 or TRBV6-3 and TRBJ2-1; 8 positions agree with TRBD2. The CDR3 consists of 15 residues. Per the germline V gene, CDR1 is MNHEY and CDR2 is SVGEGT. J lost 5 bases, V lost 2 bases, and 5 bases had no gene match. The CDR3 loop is CASSYRGRPDNEQFF. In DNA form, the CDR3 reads TGTGCCAGCAGTTACCGCGGGAGGCCCGACAATGAGCAGTTCTTC.

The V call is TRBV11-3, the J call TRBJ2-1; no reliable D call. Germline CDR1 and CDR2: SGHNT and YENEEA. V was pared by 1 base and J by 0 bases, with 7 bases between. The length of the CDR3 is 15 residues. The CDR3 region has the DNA TGTGCCAGCAGCTTAGCGGATAGCTCCTACAATGAGCAGTTCTTC. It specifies CASSLADSSYNEQFF. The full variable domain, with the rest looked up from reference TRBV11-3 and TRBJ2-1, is EAGVVQSPRYKIIEKKQPVAFWCNPISGHNTLYWYLQNLGQGPELLIRYENEEAVDDSQLPKDRFSAERLKGVDSTLKIQPAELGDSAVYLCASSLADSSYNEQFFGPGTRLTVL.

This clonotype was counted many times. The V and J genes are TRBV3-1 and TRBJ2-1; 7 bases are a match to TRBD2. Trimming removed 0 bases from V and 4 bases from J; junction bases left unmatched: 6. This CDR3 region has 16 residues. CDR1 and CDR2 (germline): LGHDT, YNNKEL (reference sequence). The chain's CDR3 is CASSQDGRGPYNEQFF. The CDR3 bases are TGTGCCAGCAGCCAAGATGGGAGGGGCCCATACAATGAGCAGTTCTTC.

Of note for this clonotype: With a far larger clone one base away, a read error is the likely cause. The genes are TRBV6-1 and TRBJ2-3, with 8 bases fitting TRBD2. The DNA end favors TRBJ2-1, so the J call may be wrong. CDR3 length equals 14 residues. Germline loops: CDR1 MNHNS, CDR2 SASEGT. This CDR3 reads CASRGGGLENEQFF. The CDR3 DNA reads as TGTGCCAGCAGGGGCGGGGGGCTAGAAAATGAGCAGTTCTTC.

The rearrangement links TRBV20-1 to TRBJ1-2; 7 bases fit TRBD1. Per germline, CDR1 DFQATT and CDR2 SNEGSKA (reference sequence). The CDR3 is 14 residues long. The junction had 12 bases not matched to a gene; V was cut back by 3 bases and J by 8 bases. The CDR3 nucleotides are TGCAGTGCTAGCCCGGGGGACAGCCGAGTCGGCTACACCTTC. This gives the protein CSASPGDSRVGYTF.